This T cell receptor (beta chain) emerged from a study of blood T cell repertoires in COVID-19. Method: immunoSEQ multiplex PCR; TCRdb's copy keeps in-frame clones and lacks some. This sample yields about 120,000 clones, of which around 82% are seen a single time; 9% to 14% belongs to the top ten. The germline V gene has CDR1 MNHEY and CDR2 SMNVEV (reference sequence). The CDR3 is 15 amino acids. The V segment lost 3 bases and the J segment 5 bases; nucleotides outside the gene matches: 8. This clonotype was sampled from a human donor in a cohort sampled during active COVID-19. Specimen: peripheral blood. V usage is TRBV27 and J usage is TRBJ1-1; 8 bases are a match to TRBD1. CDR3 sequence (DNA): TGTGCCAGCAGTTTGATGACAGGGGCTGGGACTGAAGCTTTCTTT. Its translation is CASSLMTGAGTEAFF.